This T cell receptor (beta chain) was identified in a study of blood T cell repertoires in COVID-19. The data were produced by immunoSEQ multiplex PCR, yet TCRdb's version contains in-frame clones alone and is incomplete. The data show over 250,000 clones, roughly four fifths seen once. This CDR3 has 15 residues. The germline V gene has CDR1 LGHDT and CDR2 YNNKEL (reference sequence). J was trimmed by 2 bases and V by 2 bases; bases with no gene match: 3. The V and J genes are TRBV3-1 (or the pseudogene TRBV3-2) and TRBJ2-5, with 9 positions matching TRBD2. The material sequenced was PBMCs or T cells enriched from blood (not recorded which). The TCR comes from a man younger than 40 with acute COVID-19. CDR3 sequence: CASSQSRGGQETQYF. CDR3 bases: TGTGCCAGCAGCCAATCGCGGGGGGGTCAAGAGACCCAGTACTTC.